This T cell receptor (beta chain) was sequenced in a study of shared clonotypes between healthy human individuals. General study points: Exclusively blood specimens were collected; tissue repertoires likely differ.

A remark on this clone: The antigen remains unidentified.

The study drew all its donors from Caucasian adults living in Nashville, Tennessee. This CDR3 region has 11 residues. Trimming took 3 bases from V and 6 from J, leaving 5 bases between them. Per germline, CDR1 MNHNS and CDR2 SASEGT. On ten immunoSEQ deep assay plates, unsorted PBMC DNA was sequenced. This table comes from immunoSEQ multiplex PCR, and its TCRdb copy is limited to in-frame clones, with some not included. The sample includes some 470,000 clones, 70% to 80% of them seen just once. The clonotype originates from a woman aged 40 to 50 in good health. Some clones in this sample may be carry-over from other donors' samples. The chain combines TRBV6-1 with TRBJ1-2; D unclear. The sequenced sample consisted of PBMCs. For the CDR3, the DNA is TGTGCCAGCAGTGAGTTGGATGGCTACACCTTC. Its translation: CASSELDGYTF.